The clone carrying this T cell receptor (beta chain) has just a few counts. Its antigen is currently unknown. Trimming took 3 bases from V and 1 from J, leaving 9 bases between them. Germline V CDR1 and CDR2: KGHSH, LQKENI. This CDR3 comprises 14 residues. TCRdb used MiXCR to reprocess the 5' RACE reads, holding one entry per CDR3 protein. The profile shows 170,000 or so distinct CDR3 sequences, 31% of them singletons. The source of the sample is a study of T-cell memory formation after mild COVID-19. The wider study: For the most part, TCR clusters were specific to one donor. Study-wide findings and caveats: Pre-infection memory contained some responding clones, which suggested that cross-reactive memory had joined.

The sample taken for sequencing was PBMCs or a T cell subset sorted from them (not recorded which). The rearrangement joins TRBV18 to TRBJ1-1; tentative D call: TRBD1 (5 bases). This TCR came from an adult woman who had mild COVID-19 (a few samples of this study predate the infection). Cell type and time point are not known. The CDR3 loop is CASSPSGANTEAFF. DNA for the CDR3: TGTGCCAGCTCACCCTCCGGGGCGAACACTGAAGCTTTCTTT.